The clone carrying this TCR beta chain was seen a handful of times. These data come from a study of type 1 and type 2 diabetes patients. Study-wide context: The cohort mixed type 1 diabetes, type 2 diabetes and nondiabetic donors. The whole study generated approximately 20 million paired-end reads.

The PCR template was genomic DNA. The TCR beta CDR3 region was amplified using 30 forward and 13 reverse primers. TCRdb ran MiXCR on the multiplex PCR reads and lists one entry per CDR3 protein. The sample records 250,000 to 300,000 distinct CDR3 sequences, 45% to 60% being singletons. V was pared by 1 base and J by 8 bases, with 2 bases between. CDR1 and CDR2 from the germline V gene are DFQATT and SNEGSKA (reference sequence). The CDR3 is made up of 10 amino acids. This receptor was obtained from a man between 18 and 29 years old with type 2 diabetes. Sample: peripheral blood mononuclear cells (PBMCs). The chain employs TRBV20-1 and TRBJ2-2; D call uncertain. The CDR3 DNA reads TGCAGTGCTAGAGGGGGGGAGCTGTTTTTT. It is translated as CSARGGELFF.